This TCR beta chain was identified during a study of yellow fever vaccine responses in identical twins. With respect to this clonotype: The target antigen is unknown.

This CDR3 contains 17 residues. The V end lost 6 bases, the J end lost 7 bases, and 24 bases lay between the germline ends. The germline V gene encodes CDR1 SGHVS and CDR2 FNYEAQ. One entry per CDR3 protein, called by TCRdb with MiXCR from the RT-PCR reads. The sample lists 800 to 1,000 distinct CDR3 sequences; about three quarters were seen once. Study-wide findings and caveats: Twins reportedly had a vaccine T cell response that seemed partly convergent, partly personalized.

This receptor was identified in a female donor who received the yellow fever vaccine. The starting material was T cells from blood (PBMCs), unsorted or a sorted subset (not recorded which), obtained before or after yellow fever vaccination (not recorded which). J is TRBJ2-2 and V is TRBV7-6; D gene unclear. The DNA of the CDR3 is TGTGCCAGCAGTTCCCCCAGGTTGACGGATCGTTACGGGGAGCTGTTTTTT. This sequence encodes CASSSPRLTDRYGELFF.